This T cell receptor beta chain was identified in a study of shared clonotypes between healthy human individuals. General observations from the study: The generation probabilities recorded for non-shared clonotypes fell below those of clonotypes shared by all four donors. The expectation was that sequencing depth would affect clonotype sharing among donors.

This CDR3 is built from 14 residues. Between the trimmed V and J ends, which lost 2 bases and 2 bases, there was a span of 11 bases. Germline V gives CDR1 SGHDT, CDR2 YYEEEE. Only in-frame clones appear in the TCRdb table, and some are missing; sequencing was by immunoSEQ multiplex PCR. The data hold around 1,100,000 clones, with approximately 75% observed a single time. On this clone: The antigen is not known.

The rearrangement joins TRBV5-6 to TRBJ2-7; maybe TRBD2 (5 bases). The sample taken for sequencing was memory CD4+ T cells from PBMCs. Described subset: CD45RA-negative fraction. The TCR comes from a man aged 18-30 years in good health. Some clones in this sample may be carry-over from other donors' samples. The CDR3 nucleotides are TGTGCCAGCAGCTTCGGGGTGGGGACCTACGAGCAGTACTTC. It yields the protein CASSFGVGTYEQYF.